Following are 26 T cell receptor beta chains from one sample sequenced in a study of T cell repertoires in cytomegalovirus infection. TCRdb fed the reads into MiXCR, producing one record per CDR3 protein. The table records roughly 180,000 distinct CDR3 sequences, approximately 18% of them present only once. The sample was CD8+ T cells from PBMCs. The receptors come from a human donor in good health (CMV status not recorded). Some clones in this sample may be carry-over from other donors' samples.

This sequence joins TRBV6-6 and TRBJ2-7, with 12 bases matching TRBD2. CDR1 and CDR2 (germline): MNHNY, SVGAGI (reference sequence). Trimming at V came to 2 bases and at J to 2 bases, leaving 7 bases not matched to a gene. The length of the CDR3 is 17 residues. Here the CDR3 DNA reads TGTGCCAGCAGTTACGCTAGCGGGGGGGCGACTACCTACGAGCAGTACTTC. Protein product: CASSYASGGATTYEQYF.

The rearrangement uses TRBV6-1 and TRBJ2-7; D ambiguous. Trimming shortened V by 3 bases and J by 0 bases, and 9 bases separated the two germline ends. CDR3 length equals 14 residues. Germline CDR1 and CDR2: MNHNS and SASEGT. CDR3 sequence reads: CASSDLTSSYEQYF. The DNA of the CDR3 is TGTGCCAGCAGTGACTTAACGAGCTCCTACGAGCAGTACTTC.

V gene TRBV10-3 combines with J gene TRBJ2-1, with 7 bases fitting TRBD2. This CDR3 spans 17 amino acids. Germline V gene lookup returns CDR1 ENHRY and CDR2 SYGVKD. The V segment lost 2 bases and the J segment 6 bases; nucleotides outside the gene matches: 13. The CDR3 reads CAISEGGDFSWGNEQFF. In DNA, the CDR3 is TGTGCCATCAGTGAGGGGGGGGACTTTTCCTGGGGCAATGAGCAGTTCTTC.

This clonotype was picked up a small number of times. V and J are TRBV6-2 or TRBV6-3 and TRBJ2-1, with D hard to call. Germline loops: CDR1 MNHEY, CDR2 SVGEGT. The V end lost 2 bases, the J end lost 5 bases, and 4 bases lay between the germline ends. The CDR3 totals 12 residues. The DNA of the CDR3 is TGTGCCAGCAGTTACGGAAACAATGAGCAGTTCTTC. The encoded protein is CASSYGNNEQFF.

This chain uses TRBV6-6 with TRBJ1-6; no reliable D call. The CDR3 has 17 residues. CDR1 is MNHNY, CDR2 SVGAGI, per germline (reference sequence). V shed 0 bases and J shed 7 bases, with 16 bases lying between them. The CDR3 region is CASSYSMKVSSNSPLHF. The CDR3 nucleotides read TGTGCCAGCAGTTACTCGATGAAGGTGTCCAGCAATTCACCCCTCCACTTT.

A few counts support this clonotype. The chain has TRBV7-8 and TRBJ2-7; D remains unclear. Trimming took 5 bases from V and 5 from J, leaving 19 bases between them. Germline CDR1 reads SGHVS; CDR2 reads FQNEAQ. The CDR3 spans 15 residues. The CDR3 reads CASSPHLWDLHEQYF. The CDR3 nucleotides read TGTGCCAGCAGCCCTCACCTCTGGGATCTACACGAGCAGTACTTC.

This clonotype was picked up a small number of times. V gene TRBV29-1 combines with J gene TRBJ1-1; no definite D call. The V and J ends lost 4 bases and 3 bases respectively, with 3 bases between them. The CDR3 is 10 amino acids. The germline CDR1 and CDR2 sequences are SQVTM and ANQGSEA. The CDR3 DNA reads TGCAGCGTTGTTGACACTGAAGCTTTCTTT. It is translated as CSVVDTEAFF.

This clonotype showed up just a few times. The gene calls are TRBV7-2 and TRBJ1-1; D ambiguous. Germline loops: CDR1 SGHTA, CDR2 FQGNSA. Trimming stripped 6 bases from V and 6 bases from J, with 8 bases between. There are 11 residues in the CDR3. DNA for the CDR3: TGTGCCAGCAGGGAGGCTGCTGAAGCTTTCTTT. This translates into CASREAAEAFF.

The rearrangement joins TRBV12-3 or TRBV12-4 to TRBJ1-5; D is unresolved. V dropped 3 bases and J dropped 3 bases, with 6 bases sitting between them. The CDR3 is 13 amino acids. CDR3 DNA sequence: TGTGCCAGCAGTTTTGGGTTCAATCAGCCCCAGCATTTT. Translation gives CASSFGFNQPQHF.

A few counts support this clonotype. V is TRBV7-9 and J is TRBJ2-4; D not certain. The CDR3 spans 12 residues. With 3 bases removed from V and 12 bases from J, the gap between germline ends came to 12 bases. Germline V gene lookup returns CDR1 SEHNR and CDR2 FQNEAQ (reference sequence). DNA of the CDR3: TGTGCCAGCAGCTTCTTAAAGAAGGATCAGTACTTC. This codes for CASSFLKKDQYF. Looking up the rest from reference TRBV7-9 and TRBJ2-4 gives the full variable domain: DTGVSQNPRHKITKRGQNVTFRCDPISEHNRLYWYRQTLGQGPEFLTYFQNEAQLEKSRLLSDRFSAERPKGSFSTLEIQRTEQGDSAMYLCASSFLKKDQYFGAGTRLSVL.

This clonotype came up a few times. V usage is TRBV12-5 and J usage is TRBJ1-5; a weak D match, TRBD1 (5 bases). The V end lost 5 bases, the J end lost 5 bases, and 16 bases lay between the germline ends. The length of the CDR3 is 15 residues. Germline V gene sequence: CDR1 LGHNT, CDR2 FRNRAP. The CDR3 spells CASGPTGRGDQPQHF. The CDR3 DNA reads TGTGCTAGTGGTCCGACGGGACGGGGGGATCAGCCCCAGCATTTT. The variable domain in full, completed from reference TRBV12-5 and TRBJ1-5, reads DARVTQTPRHKVTEMGQEVTMRCQPILGHNTVFWYRQTMMQGLELLAYFRNRAPLDDSGMPKDRFSAEMPDATLATLKIQPSEPRDSAVYFCASGPTGRGDQPQHFGDGTRLSIL.

The chain employs TRBV20-1 and TRBJ2-7; D tentatively fits TRBD1 or TRBD2 (5 bases each). Trimming removed 0 bases from V and 0 bases from J, with 12 bases in between. Looked up from germline, CDR1 is DFQATT and CDR2 is SNEGSKA (reference sequence). This CDR3 is 15 amino acids long. The CDR3, as DNA: TGCAGTGCTAGAGATCGGGACGGGTACTCCTACGAGCAGTACTTC. Translated: CSARDRDGYSYEQYF.

The gene calls are TRBV12-3 or TRBV12-4 and TRBJ2-3; D gene uncertain. V shed 6 bases and J shed 6 bases, with 10 bases lying between them. This CDR3 spans 12 amino acids. CDR3 amino acids: CASRPAGDTQYF. CDR3 DNA: TGTGCCAGCAGACCGGCTGGGGATACGCAGTATTTT.

The gene calls are TRBV6-6 and TRBJ2-1; TRBD1 might be the D (6 bases). V was shortened by 2 bases and J by 8 bases, with 16 bases between the two germline ends. Looked up from germline, CDR1 is MNHNY and CDR2 is SVGAGI (reference sequence). This CDR3 has 15 residues. The CDR3 sequence is CASSYPPAGDDEQFF. CDR3 bases: TGTGCCAGCAGTTACCCACCGGCAGGGGACGATGAGCAGTTCTTC.

The CDR3 bases are TGTGCCAGCAGCTCCAAGGGGGCGGAATTGAATGAGCAGTTCTTC. Translated, it gives CASSSKGAELNEQFF. J is TRBJ2-1 and V is TRBV7-3, with 7 bases matching TRBD1. This CDR3 contains 15 residues. V trimming: 4 bases; J trimming: 7 bases; junction bases outside the gene matches: 10. Germline V gene sequence: CDR1 SGHTA, CDR2 FQGTGA.

This clonotype has a handful of counts. This chain joins TRBV7-6 and TRBJ2-1, with 8 bases aligning to TRBD2. This CDR3 has 17 residues. The ends lost 0 bases at V and 6 bases at J; junction bases unmatched: 10. Germline V gives CDR1 SGHVS, CDR2 FNYEAQ. The CDR3, as DNA: TGTGCCAGCAGCTTAGCATCAACGGGGGGGCGGGGCAATGAGCAGTTCTTC. Translating it yields CASSLASTGGRGNEQFF.

The chain uses TRBV5-5 and TRBJ2-7, with TRBD1 matching over 8 bases. V was clipped by 0 bases and J by 4 bases; unmatched bases: 6. This CDR3 has 15 residues. Germline-derived CDR1 and CDR2 are SGHKS and YYEKEE (reference sequence). The CDR3 protein is CASSLGGQGGYEQYF. The CDR3 DNA reads TGTGCCAGCAGCTTGGGCGGACAGGGTGGATACGAGCAGTACTTC.

This clonotype turned up a few times. V usage is TRBV7-9 and J usage is TRBJ2-7; 8 bases line up with TRBD1. Trimming cost V 4 bases and J 3 bases; bases outside gene matches: 5. Germline CDR1 and CDR2: SEHNR and FQNEAQ (reference sequence). This CDR3 has 14 residues. The DNA of the CDR3 is TGTGCCAGCAGCTCCCGGACAGGGATCTACGAGCAGTACTTC. Amino acids: CASSSRTGIYEQYF.

This rearrangement joins TRBV6-5 to TRBJ2-1; D uncertain. Trimming shortened V by 0 bases and J by 6 bases, and 9 bases separated the two germline ends. The CDR3 is 14 residues long. Germline CDR1 MNHEY, CDR2 SVGAGI. This CDR3 is CASSYSNVVNEQFF. The DNA for the CDR3 is TGTGCCAGCAGTTACTCGAACGTAGTCAATGAGCAGTTCTTC.

Only a few counts were recorded for this clonotype. For the CDR3, the DNA is TGTGCCAGCAGTTACAGGGGGTATAACTATGGCTACACCTTC. It specifies CASSYRGYNYGYTF. The V call is TRBV28, the J call TRBJ1-2; 8 bases map to TRBD1. The CDR3 sequence is 14 residues long. Trimming at V came to 4 bases and at J to 1 base, leaving 2 bases not matched to a gene. CDR1 MDHEN and CDR2 SYDVKM come from the germline V gene.

This chain joins TRBV4-1 and TRBJ1-2; 10 positions agree with TRBD1. The CDR3 length is 16 residues. V was clipped by 4 bases and J by 4 bases; unmatched bases: 9. CDR1 is MGHRA and CDR2 is YSYEKL in the germline V gene. As DNA, the CDR3 is TGCGCCAGCAGCCCGGACAGGGGGTCCAACCTCTATGGCTACACCTTC. Its protein is CASSPDRGSNLYGYTF.

A few counts support this clonotype. This rearrangement joins TRBV7-9 to TRBJ2-1; 7 nucleotides align to TRBD1. CDR1 SEHNR and CDR2 FQNEAQ come from the germline V gene (reference sequence). The CDR3 loop spans 14 amino acids. V gave up 1 base and J gave up 7 bases; unmatched junction bases: 4. CDR3 bases: TGTGCCAGCAGCTTAGTCCAGGGGGTGAATGAGCAGTTCTTC. Amino acid sequence: CASSLVQGVNEQFF.

The chain carries TRBV24-1 and TRBJ2-1, with 7 bases aligning to TRBD2. Germline V gives CDR1 KGHDR, CDR2 SFDVKD. The CDR3 sequence is 19 residues long. Unmatched junction bases numbered 15, after V lost 5 bases and J lost 0 bases. DNA of the CDR3: TGTGCCACCAGTGGGGGGGGGAAGGAAGAAATGAACTCCTACAATGAGCAGTTCTTC. The encoded protein is CATSGGGKEEMNSYNEQFF.

The chain combines TRBV9 with TRBJ1-1; 7 nucleotides agree with TRBD1. Germline values: CDR1 SGDLS, CDR2 YYNGEE. CDR3 length equals 13 residues. The trim removed 4 bases at V and 4 bases at J, leaving 4 bases unmatched. The CDR3 loop is CASSPSGGTEAFF. The CDR3 DNA reads TGTGCCAGCAGCCCCTCAGGGGGCACTGAAGCTTTCTTT.

The chain carries TRBV7-9 and TRBJ1-4; TRBD1 matches at 7 bases. Germline values: CDR1 SEHNR, CDR2 FQNEAQ (reference sequence). The CDR3 contains 19 residues. V was pared by 7 bases and J by 1 base, with 18 bases of the junction left unmatched. CDR3 region: CASTHRGVPQSVTNEKLFF. The CDR3 coding sequence is TGTGCCAGCACCCACAGGGGAGTCCCTCAATCCGTAACTAATGAAAAACTGTTTTTT.

The genes are TRBV30 and TRBJ2-1, with TRBD2 matching over 11 bases. With 2 bases clipped from V and 8 bases from J, the junction kept 11 bases outside the gene matches. CDR1 is GTSNPN and CDR2 is SVGIG in the germline V gene (reference sequence). The CDR3 totals 16 residues. The CDR3 bases are TGTGCCTGGAGTCCCATACTAGCGGGGGTTGTTTATGAGCAGTTCTTC. Protein: CAWSPILAGVVYEQFF.